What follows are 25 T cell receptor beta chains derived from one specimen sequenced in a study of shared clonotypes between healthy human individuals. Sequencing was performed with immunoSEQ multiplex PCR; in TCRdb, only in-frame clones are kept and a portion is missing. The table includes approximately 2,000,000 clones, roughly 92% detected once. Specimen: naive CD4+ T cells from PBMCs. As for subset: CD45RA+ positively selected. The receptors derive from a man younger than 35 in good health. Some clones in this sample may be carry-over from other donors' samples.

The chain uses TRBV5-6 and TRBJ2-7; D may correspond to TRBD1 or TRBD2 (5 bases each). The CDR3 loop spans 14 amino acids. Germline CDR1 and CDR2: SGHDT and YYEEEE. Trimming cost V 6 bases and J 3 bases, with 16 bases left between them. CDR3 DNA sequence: TGTGCCAGCACCCGGGACCGGGCCATCTACGAGCAGTACTTC. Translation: CASTRDRAIYEQYF.

This CDR3 is CASRGVRDALYEQYF. DNA for the CDR3: TGTGCCAGCAGAGGCGTCCGGGACGCCCTCTACGAGCAGTACTTC. The chain employs TRBV6-1 and TRBJ2-7; D tentatively fits TRBD1 or TRBD2 (5 bases each). Trimming took off 6 bases at V and 3 bases at J, with 18 bases between the two ends. Germline V CDR1 and CDR2: MNHNS, SASEGT. The CDR3 length is 15 residues.

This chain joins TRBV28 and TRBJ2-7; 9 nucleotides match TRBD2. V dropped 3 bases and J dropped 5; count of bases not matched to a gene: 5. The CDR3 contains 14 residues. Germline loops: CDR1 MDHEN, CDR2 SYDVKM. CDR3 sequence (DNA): TGTGCCAGCAGTTTCGCGGGGGGGGTCCACGAGCAGTACTTC. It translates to CASSFAGGVHEQYF.

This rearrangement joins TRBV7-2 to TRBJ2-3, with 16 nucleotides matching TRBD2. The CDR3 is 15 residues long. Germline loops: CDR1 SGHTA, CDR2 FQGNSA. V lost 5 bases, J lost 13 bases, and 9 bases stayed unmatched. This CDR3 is CASSPGLAGGSLEYF. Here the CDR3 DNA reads TGTGCCAGCAGCCCGGGACTAGCGGGAGGGAGCTTAGAGTATTTT.

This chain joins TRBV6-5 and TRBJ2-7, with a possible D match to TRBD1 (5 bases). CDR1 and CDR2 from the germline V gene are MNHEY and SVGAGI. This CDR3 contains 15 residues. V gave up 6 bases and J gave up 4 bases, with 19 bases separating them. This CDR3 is CASSLTREIQYEQYF. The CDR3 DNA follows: TGTGCCAGCAGCCTAACCAGGGAAATCCAATACGAGCAGTACTTC.

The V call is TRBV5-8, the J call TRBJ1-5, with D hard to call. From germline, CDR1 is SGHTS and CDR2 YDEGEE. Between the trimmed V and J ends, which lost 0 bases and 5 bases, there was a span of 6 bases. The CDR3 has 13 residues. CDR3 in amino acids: CASSLDGDQPQHF. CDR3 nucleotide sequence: TGTGCCAGCAGCTTGGACGGGGATCAGCCCCAGCATTTT.

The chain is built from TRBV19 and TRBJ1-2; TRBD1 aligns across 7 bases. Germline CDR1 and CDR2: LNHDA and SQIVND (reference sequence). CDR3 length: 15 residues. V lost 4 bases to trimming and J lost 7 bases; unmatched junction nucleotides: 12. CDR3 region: CASSTTDRVGSGYTF. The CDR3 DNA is TGTGCCAGTAGTACAACAGACAGGGTCGGTTCTGGCTACACCTTC.

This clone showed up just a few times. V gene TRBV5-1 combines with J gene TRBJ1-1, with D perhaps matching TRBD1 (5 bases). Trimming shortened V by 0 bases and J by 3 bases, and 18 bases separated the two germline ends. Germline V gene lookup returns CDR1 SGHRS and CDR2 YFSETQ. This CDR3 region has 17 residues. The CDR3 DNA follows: TGCGCCAGCAGCTTGGGAATGGGGCGCGCCCTAGACACTGAAGCTTTCTTT. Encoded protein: CASSLGMGRALDTEAFF.

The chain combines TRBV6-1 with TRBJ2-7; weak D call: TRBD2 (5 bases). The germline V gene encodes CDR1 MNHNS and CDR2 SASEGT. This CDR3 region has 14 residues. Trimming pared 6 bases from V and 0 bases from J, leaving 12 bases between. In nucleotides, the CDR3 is TGTGCCAGCAGCGGGCGGGTTAGCTCCTACGAGCAGTACTTC. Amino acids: CASSGRVSSYEQYF.

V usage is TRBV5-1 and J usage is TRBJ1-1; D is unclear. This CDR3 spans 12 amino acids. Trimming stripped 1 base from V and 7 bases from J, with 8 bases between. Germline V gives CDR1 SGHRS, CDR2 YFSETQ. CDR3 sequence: CASSLSGGEAFF. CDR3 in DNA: TGCGCCAGCAGCTTGAGCGGCGGTGAAGCTTTCTTT.

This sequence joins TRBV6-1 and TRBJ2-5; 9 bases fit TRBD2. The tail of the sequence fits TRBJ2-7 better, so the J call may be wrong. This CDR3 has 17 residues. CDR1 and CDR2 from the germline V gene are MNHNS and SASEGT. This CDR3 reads CASSEQGGAGGRGEQYF. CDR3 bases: TGTGCCAGCAGTGAACAGGGAGGAGCGGGAGGTAGGGGCGAGCAGTACTTC.

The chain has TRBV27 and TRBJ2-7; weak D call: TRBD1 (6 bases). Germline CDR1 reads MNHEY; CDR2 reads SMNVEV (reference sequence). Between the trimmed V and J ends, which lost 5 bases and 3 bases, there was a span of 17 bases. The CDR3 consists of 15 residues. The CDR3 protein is CASSRAQGDGYEQYF. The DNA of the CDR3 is TGTGCCAGCAGTCGGGCACAGGGCGATGGCTACGAGCAGTACTTC.

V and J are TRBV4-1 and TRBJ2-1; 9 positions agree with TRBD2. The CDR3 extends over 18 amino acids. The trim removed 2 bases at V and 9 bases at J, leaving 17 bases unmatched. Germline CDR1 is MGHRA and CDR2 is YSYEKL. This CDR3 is CASSQSPAYAGGQGEQFF. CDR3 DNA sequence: TGCGCCAGCAGCCAAAGCCCCGCCTATGCGGGAGGGCAGGGTGAGCAGTTCTTC.

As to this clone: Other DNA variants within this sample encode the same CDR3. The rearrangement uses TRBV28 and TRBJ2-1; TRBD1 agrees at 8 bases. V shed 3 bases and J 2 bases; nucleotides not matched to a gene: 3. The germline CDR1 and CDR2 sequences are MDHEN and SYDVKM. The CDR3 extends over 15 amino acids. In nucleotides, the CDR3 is TGTGCCAGCAGTTTTTCAGGGGGCCCCTACAATGAGCAGTTCTTC. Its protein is CASSFSGGPYNEQFF.

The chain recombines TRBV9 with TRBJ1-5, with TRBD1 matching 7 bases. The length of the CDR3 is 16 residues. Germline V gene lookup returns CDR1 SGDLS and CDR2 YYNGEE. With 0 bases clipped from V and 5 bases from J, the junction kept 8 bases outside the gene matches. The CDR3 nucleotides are TGTGCCAGCAGCGTAGTGGAAAGGGGGCCCCATCAGCCCCAGCATTTT. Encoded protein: CASSVVERGPHQPQHF. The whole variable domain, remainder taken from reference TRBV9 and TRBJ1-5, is DSGVTQTPKHLITATGQRVTLRCSPRSGDLSVYWYQQSLDQGLQFLIQYYNGEERAKGNILERFSAQQFPDLHSELNLSSLELGDSALYFCASSVVERGPHQPQHFGDGTRLSIL.

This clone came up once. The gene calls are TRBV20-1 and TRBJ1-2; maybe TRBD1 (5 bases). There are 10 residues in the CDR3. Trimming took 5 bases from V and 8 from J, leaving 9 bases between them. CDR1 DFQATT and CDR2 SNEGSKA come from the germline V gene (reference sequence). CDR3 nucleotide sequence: TGCAGTGCTCCTAAGGGGGGCTACACCTTC. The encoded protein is CSAPKGGYTF.

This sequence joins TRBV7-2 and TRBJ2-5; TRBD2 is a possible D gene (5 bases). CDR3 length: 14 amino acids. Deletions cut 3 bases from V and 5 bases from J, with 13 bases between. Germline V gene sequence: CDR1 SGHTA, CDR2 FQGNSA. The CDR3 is CASSFGLRVETQYF. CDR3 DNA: TGTGCCAGCAGCTTCGGACTCCGAGTGGAGACCCAGTACTTC.

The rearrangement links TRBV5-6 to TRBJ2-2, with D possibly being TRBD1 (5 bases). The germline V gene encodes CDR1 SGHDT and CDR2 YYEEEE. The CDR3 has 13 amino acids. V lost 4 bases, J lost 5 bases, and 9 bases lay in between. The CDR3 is CASSQTATGELFF. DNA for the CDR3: TGTGCCAGCAGCCAGACAGCGACCGGGGAGCTGTTTTTT.

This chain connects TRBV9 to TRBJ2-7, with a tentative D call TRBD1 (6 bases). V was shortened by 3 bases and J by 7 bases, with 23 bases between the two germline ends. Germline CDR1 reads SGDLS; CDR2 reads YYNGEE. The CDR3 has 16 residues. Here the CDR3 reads CASSGGTTGTPGEQYF. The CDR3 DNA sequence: TGTGCCAGCAGCGGAGGAACAACAGGGACCCCGGGGGAGCAGTACTTC.

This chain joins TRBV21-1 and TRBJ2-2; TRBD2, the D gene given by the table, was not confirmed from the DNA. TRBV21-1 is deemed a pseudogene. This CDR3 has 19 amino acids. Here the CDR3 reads CASSKGGGGGSRGTGELFF. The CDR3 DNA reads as TGTGCCAGCAGCAAAGGGGGAGGCGGAGGGTCTCGGGGCACCGGGGAGCTGTTTTTT.

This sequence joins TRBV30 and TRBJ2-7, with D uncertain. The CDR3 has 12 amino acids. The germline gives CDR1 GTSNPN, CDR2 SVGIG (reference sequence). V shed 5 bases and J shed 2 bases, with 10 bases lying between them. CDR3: CAWGRQTYEQYF. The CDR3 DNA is TGTGCCTGGGGAAGGCAGACCTACGAGCAGTACTTC.

The CDR3 sequence is CASSRGPSTDTQYF. The CDR3 DNA sequence: TGTGCCAGCAGCAGGGGACCAAGCACAGATACGCAGTATTTT. The chain has TRBV27 and TRBJ2-3; D perhaps matches TRBD1 (6 bases). Trimming stripped 6 bases from V and 0 bases from J, with 10 bases between. The CDR3 has 14 residues. Germline V gene data show CDR1 as MNHEY and CDR2 as SMNVEV (reference sequence).

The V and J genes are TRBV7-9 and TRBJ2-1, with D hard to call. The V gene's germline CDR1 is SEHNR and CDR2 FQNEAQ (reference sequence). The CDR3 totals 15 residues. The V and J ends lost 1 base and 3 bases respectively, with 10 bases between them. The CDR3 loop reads CASSLGSLGYNEQFF. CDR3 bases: TGTGCCAGCAGCTTAGGGAGTCTAGGCTACAATGAGCAGTTCTTC.

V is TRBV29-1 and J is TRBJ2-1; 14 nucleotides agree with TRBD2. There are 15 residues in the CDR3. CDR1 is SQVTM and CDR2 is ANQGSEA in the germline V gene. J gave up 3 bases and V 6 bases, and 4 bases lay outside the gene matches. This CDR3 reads CSVTSGRALYNEQFF. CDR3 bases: TGCAGCGTGACTAGCGGGAGGGCCCTCTACAATGAGCAGTTCTTC.

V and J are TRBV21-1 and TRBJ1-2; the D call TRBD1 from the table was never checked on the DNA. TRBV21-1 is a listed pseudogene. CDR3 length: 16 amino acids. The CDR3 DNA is TGTGCCAGCAGCAAAGCTAGGGACAAGGGGAACTATGGCTACACCTTC. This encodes CASSKARDKGNYGYTF.